This T cell receptor (beta chain) was captured in a study of OX40 agonist ivuxolimab in advanced cancers. Study-wide points: Researchers did not determine the expanded peripheral T cells' antigen specificity. The mean number of expanded clones was higher in CD8+ T cells than in CD4+.

The protocol was immunoSEQ multiplex PCR, while the TCRdb copy is restricted to in-frame clones and leaves out a portion. The repertoire includes tens of thousands of clones, less than 90% of them detected once, and 27% sits in the top ten. Turning to this clone: Its antigen is still unknown.

Germline V gives CDR1 MNHEY, CDR2 SVGAGI. CDR3 length: 13 residues. V was pared by 6 bases and J by 3 bases, with 11 bases between. Sampling of blood occurred at baseline, cycle 4 day 1, and cycle 7 day 1. The receptor was isolated from an adult with an advanced solid tumor such as melanoma, head and neck, liver or kidney cancer. The starting material was CD4+ or CD8+ T cells sorted from blood, obtained in a trial of the OX40 agonist ivuxolimab. This chain links TRBV6-5 with TRBJ1-1; perhaps TRBD1 as D (6 bases). For the CDR3, the DNA is TGTGCCAGCAGGAAGGGGGGGCACACTGAAGCTTTCTTT. It specifies CASRKGGHTEAFF.